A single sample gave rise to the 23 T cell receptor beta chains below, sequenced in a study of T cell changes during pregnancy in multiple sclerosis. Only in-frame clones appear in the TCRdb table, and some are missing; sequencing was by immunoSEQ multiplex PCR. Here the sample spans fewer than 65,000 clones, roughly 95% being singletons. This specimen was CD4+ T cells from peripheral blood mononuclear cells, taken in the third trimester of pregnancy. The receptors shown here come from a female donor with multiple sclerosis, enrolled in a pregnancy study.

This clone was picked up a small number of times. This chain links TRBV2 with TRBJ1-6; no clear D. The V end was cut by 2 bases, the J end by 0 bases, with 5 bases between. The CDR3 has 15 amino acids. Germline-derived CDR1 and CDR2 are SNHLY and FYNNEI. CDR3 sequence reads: CASSEKSSYNSPLHF. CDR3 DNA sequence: TGTGCCAGCAGTGAAAAGAGCTCCTATAATTCACCCCTCCACTTT.

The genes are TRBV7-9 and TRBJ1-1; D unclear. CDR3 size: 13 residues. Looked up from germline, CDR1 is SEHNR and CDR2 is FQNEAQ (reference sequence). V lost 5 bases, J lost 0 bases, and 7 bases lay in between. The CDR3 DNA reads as TGTGCCAGCAGCGCAGATTTGAACACTGAAGCTTTCTTT. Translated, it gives CASSADLNTEAFF.

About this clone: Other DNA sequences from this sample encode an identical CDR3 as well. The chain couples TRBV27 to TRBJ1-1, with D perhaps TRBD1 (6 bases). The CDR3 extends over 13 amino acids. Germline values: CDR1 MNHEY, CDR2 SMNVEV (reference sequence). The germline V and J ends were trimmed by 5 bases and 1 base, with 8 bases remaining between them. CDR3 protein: CASSLQGNTEAFF. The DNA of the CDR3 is TGTGCCAGCAGTCTACAGGGGAACACTGAAGCTTTCTTT.

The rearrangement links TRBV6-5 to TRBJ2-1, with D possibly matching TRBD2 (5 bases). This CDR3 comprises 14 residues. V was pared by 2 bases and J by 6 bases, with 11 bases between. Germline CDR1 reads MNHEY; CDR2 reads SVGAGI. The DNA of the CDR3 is TGTGCCAGCAGTTACGACTATACGGCCAATGAGCAGTTCTTC. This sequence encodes CASSYDYTANEQFF.

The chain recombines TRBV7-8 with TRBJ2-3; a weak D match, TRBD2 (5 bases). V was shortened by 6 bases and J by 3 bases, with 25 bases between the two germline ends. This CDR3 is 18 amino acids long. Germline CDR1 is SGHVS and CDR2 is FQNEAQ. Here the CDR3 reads CASRIGRPGKSDTDTQYF. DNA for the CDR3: TGTGCCAGCAGAATCGGAAGGCCGGGAAAATCCGATACAGATACGCAGTATTTT.

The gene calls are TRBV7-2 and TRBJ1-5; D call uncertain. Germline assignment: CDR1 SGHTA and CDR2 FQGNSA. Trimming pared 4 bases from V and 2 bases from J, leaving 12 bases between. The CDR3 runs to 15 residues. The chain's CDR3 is CASSSSGPGNQPQHF. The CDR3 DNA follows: TGTGCCAGCAGCTCCTCAGGCCCGGGCAATCAGCCCCAGCATTTT.

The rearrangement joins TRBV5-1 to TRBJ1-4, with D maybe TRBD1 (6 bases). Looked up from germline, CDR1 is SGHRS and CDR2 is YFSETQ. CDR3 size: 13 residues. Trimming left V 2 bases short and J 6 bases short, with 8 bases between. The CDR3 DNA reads TGCGCCAGCAGCTTTCAGGGGTATGAAAAACTGTTTTTT. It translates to CASSFQGYEKLFF. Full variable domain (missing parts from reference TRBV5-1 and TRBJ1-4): KAGVTQTPRYLIKTRGQQVTLSCSPISGHRSVSWYQQTPGQGLQFLFEYFSETQRNKGNFPGRFSGRQFSNSRSEMNVSTLELGDSALYLCASSFQGYEKLFFGSGTQLSVL.

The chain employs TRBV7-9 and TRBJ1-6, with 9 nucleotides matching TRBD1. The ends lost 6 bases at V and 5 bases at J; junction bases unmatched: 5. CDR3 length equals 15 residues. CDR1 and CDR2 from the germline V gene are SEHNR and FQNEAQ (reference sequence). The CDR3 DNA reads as TGTGCCAGCAGTGGTGGGGACAGGGATAATTCACCCCTCCACTTT. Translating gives CASSGGDRDNSPLHF.

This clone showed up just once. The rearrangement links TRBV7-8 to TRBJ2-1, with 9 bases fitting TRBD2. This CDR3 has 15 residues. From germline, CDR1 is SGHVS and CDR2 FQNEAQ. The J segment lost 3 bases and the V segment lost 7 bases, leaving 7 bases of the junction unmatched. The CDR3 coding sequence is TGTGCCAGCAAGCCCGCGGGGGGGCGCTACAATGAGCAGTTCTTC. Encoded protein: CASKPAGGRYNEQFF. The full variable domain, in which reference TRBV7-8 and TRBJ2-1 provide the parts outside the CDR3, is GAGVSQSPRYKVAKRGQDVALRCDPISGHVSLFWYQQALGQGPEFLTYFQNEAQLDKSGLPSDRFFAERPEGSVSTLKIQRTQQEDSAVYLCASKPAGGRYNEQFFGPGTRLTVL.

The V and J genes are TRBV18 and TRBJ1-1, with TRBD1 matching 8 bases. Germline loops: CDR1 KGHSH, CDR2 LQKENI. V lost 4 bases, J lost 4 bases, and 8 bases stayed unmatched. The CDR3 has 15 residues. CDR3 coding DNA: TGTGCCAGCTCACGGACAGGGTCGGAGGGCACTGAAGCTTTCTTT. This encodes CASSRTGSEGTEAFF.

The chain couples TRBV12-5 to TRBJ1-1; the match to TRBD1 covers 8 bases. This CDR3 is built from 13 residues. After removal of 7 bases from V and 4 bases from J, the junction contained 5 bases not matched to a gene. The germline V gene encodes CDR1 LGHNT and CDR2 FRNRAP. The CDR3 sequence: CASDKTGGTEAFF. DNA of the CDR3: TGTGCTAGTGATAAAACAGGGGGCACTGAAGCTTTCTTT.

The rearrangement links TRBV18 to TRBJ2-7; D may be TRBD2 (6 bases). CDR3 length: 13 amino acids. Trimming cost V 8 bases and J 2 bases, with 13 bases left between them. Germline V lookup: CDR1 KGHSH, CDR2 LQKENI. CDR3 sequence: CASRPGGTYEQYF. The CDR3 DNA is TGTGCCAGCCGCCCCGGCGGGACCTACGAGCAGTACTTC.

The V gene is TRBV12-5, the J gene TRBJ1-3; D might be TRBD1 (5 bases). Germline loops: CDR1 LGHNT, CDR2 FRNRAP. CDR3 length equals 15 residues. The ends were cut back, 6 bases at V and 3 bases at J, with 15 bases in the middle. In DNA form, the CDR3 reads TGTGCTAGTGGCCCAGCGCGGGGGAGTGGAAACACCATATATTTT. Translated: CASGPARGSGNTIYF.

The DNA of the CDR3 is TGTGCCATCAGTGAGTCTATGGGACAGGATGGCTACACCTTC. Translated: CAISESMGQDGYTF. The chain is built from TRBV10-3 and TRBJ1-2, with 8 bases matching TRBD1. CDR3 size: 14 residues. The germline V gene has CDR1 ENHRY and CDR2 SYGVKD. Trimming took 0 bases from V and 6 from J; bases not matched to a gene: 3.

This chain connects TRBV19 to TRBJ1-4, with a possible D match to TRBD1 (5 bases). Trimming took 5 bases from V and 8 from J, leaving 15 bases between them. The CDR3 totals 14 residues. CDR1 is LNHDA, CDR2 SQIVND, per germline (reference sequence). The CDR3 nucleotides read TGTGCCAGTAGTTCACGGGGGAACCAGGAAAAACTGTTTTTT. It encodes CASSSRGNQEKLFF.

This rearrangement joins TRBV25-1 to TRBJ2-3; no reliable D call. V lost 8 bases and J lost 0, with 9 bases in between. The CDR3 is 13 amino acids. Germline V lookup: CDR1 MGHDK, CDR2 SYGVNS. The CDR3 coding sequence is TGTGCCAGCGTACGAACTAGCACAGATACGCAGTATTTT. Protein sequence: CASVRTSTDTQYF.

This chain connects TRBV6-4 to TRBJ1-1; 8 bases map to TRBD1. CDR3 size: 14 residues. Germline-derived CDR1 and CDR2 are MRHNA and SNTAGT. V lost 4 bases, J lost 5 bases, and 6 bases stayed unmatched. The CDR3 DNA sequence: TGTGCCAGCAGTGCGGACAGGGTCTCGACTGAAGCTTTCTTT. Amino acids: CASSADRVSTEAFF.

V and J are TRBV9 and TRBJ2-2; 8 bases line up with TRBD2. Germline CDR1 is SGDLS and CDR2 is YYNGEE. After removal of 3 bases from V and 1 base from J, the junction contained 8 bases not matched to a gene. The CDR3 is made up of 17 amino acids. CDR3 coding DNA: TGTGCCAGCAGCGGTACAAGCCGGGGGGGGAACACCGGGGAGCTGTTTTTT. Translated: CASSGTSRGGNTGELFF. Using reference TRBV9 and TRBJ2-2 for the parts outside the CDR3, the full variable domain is DSGVTQTPKHLITATGQRVTLRCSPRSGDLSVYWYQQSLDQGLQFLIQYYNGEERAKGNILERFSAQQFPDLHSELNLSSLELGDSALYFCASSGTSRGGNTGELFFGEGSRLTVL.

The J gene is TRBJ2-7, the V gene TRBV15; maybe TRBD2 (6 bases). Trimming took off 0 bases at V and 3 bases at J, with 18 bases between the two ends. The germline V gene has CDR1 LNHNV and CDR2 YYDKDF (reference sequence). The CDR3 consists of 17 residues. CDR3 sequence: CATSREAWVADLYEQYF. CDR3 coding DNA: TGTGCCACCAGCAGAGAGGCGTGGGTAGCGGACCTCTACGAGCAGTACTTC.

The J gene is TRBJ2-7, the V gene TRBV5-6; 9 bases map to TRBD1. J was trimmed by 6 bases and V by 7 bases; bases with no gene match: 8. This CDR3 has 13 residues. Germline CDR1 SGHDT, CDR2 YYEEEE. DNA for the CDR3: TGTGCCAGCGCAAGGGACAGGGTGGGCGAGCAGTACTTC. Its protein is CASARDRVGEQYF.

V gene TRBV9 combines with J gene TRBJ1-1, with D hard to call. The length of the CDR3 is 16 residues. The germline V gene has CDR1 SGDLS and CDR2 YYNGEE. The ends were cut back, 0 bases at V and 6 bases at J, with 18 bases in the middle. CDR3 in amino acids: CASSVVRGMGGAEAFF. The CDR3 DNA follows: TGTGCCAGCAGCGTAGTACGAGGGATGGGAGGCGCTGAAGCTTTCTTT.

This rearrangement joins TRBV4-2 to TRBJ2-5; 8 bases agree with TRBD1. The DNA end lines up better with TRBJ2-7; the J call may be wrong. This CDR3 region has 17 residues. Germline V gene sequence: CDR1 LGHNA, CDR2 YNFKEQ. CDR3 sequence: CASSRIPTGQGIYEQYF. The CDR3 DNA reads TGTGCCAGCAGCCGAATACCCACCGGACAGGGTATCTACGAGCAGTACTTC.

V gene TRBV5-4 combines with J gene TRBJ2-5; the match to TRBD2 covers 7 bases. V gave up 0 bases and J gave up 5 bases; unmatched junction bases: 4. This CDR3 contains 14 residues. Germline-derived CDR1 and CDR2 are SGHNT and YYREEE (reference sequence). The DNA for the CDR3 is TGTGCCAGCAGCTTGGGCGGGAGCGGGGAGACCCAGTACTTC. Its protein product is CASSLGGSGETQYF.